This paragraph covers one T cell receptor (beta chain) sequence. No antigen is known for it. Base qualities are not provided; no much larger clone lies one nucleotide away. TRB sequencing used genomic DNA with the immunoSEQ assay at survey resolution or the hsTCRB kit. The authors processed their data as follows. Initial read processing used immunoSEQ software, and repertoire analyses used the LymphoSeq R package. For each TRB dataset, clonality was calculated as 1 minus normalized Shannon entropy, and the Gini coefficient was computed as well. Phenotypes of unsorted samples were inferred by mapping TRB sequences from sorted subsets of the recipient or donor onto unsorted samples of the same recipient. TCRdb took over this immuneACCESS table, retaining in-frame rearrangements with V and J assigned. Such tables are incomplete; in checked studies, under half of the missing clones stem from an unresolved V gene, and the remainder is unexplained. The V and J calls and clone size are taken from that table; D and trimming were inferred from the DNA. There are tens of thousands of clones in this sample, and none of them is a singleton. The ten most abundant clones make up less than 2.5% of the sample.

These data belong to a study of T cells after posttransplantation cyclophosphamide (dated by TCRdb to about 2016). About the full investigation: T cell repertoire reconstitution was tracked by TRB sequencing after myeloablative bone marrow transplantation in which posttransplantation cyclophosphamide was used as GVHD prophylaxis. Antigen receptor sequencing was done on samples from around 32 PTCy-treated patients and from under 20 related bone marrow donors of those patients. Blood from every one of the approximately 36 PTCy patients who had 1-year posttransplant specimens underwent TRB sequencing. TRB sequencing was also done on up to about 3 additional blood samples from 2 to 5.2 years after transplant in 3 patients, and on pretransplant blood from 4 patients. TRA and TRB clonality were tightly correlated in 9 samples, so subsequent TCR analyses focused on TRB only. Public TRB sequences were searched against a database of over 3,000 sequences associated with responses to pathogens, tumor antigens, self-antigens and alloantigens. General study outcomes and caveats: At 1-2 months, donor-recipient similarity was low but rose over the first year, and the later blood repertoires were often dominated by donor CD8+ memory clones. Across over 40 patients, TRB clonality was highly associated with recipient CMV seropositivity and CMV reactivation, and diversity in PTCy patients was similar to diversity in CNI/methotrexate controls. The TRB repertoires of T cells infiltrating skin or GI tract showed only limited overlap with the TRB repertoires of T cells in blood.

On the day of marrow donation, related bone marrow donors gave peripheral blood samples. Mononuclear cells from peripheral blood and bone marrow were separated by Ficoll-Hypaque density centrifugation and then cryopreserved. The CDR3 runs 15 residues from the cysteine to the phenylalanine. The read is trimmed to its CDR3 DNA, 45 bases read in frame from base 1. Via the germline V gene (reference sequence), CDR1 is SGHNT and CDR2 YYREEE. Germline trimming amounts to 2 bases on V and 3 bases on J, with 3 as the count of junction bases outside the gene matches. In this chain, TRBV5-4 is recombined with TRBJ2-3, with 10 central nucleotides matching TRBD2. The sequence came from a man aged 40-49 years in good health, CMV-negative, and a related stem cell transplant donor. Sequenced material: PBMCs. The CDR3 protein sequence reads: CASSLLAGKTDTQYF. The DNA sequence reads TGTGCCAGCAGCTTACTAGCGGGGAAGACAGATACGCAGTATTTT.